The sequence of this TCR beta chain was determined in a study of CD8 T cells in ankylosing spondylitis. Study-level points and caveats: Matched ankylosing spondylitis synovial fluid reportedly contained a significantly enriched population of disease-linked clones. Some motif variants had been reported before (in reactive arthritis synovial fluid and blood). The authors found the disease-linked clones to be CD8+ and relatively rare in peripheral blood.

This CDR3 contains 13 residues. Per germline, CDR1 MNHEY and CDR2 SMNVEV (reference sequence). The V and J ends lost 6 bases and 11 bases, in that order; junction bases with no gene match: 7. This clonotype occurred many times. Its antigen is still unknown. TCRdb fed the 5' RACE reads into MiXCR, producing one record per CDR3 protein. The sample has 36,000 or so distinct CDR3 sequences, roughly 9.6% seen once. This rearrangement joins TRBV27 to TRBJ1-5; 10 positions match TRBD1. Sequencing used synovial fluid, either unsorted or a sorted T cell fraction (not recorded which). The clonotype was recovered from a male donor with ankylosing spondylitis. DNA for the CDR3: TGTGCCAGCAGCTTTGGGACAGGGGAGACCCAGCATTTT. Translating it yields CASSFGTGETQHF.